These 29 T cell receptor beta chains were all obtained from the same sample, sequenced in a study of control samples from healthy donors and cancer patients. Using immunoSEQ multiplex PCR, the repertoire was profiled, and TCRdb retains in-frame clones only, with some absent. The table records around 82,000 clones, 70% to 90% of them present only once. Sequenced: blood. The receptors derive from a man aged 50-60 years in good health.

CDR3 loop: CASSLERRQALHF. CDR3 DNA: TGTGCCAGCAGCTTGGAACGCCGGCAGGCCCTCCACTTT. The V and J genes are TRBV5-6 and TRBJ1-6; no reliable D call. The V and J ends lost 0 bases and 14 bases respectively, with 12 bases between them. CDR1 SGHDT and CDR2 YYEEEE come from the germline V gene. The CDR3 is 13 amino acids.

The chain couples TRBV2 to TRBJ1-2; 9 bases are a match to TRBD1. Germline V gene data show CDR1 as SNHLY and CDR2 as FYNNEI. V lost 5 bases and J lost 8; bases outside the gene matches: 3. The CDR3 extends over 12 amino acids. The CDR3 DNA sequence: TGTGCCAGCAGTCAGGGACAGGGCGGCTACACCTTC. Protein product: CASSQGQGGYTF.

DNA of the CDR3: TGTGCCAGCAGCTTAGTGCCCCTCCTGGGGGAGCAGTTCTTC. Translating gives CASSLVPLLGEQFF. J is TRBJ2-1 and V is TRBV7-2, with D hard to call. Germline CDR1 is SGHTA and CDR2 is FQGNSA. Trimming shortened V by 1 base and J by 10 bases, and 14 bases separated the two germline ends. There are 14 residues in the CDR3.

This chain joins TRBV6-1 and TRBJ2-7; possible D gene TRBD1, 5 bases. Trimming shortened V by 2 bases and J by 2 bases, and 13 bases separated the two germline ends. The germline CDR1 and CDR2 sequences are MNHNS and SASEGT. The CDR3 consists of 15 residues. CDR3 sequence: CASSERSGRTYEQYF. CDR3 bases: TGTGCCAGCAGTGAAAGGTCAGGGCGAACCTACGAGCAGTACTTC.

This chain connects TRBV24-1 to TRBJ2-7; 11 bases map to TRBD2. There are 15 residues in the CDR3. The trim removed 3 bases at V and 7 bases at J, leaving 7 bases unmatched. Germline V gives CDR1 KGHDR, CDR2 SFDVKD. CDR3 sequence (DNA): TGTGCCACCAGTGATCCTGGAGCTAGCGGGGGGGAGCAGTACTTC. It specifies CATSDPGASGGEQYF.

CDR3 sequence (DNA): TGCGCCAGCAGCCCCTCAGACAGGGGGGTAAGGGATACGCAGTATTTT. The encoded protein is CASSPSDRGVRDTQYF. This chain joins TRBV4-1 and TRBJ2-3; TRBD1 matches 9 bases. Germline V lookup: CDR1 MGHRA, CDR2 YSYEKL. The CDR3 runs to 16 residues. V was pared by 4 bases and J by 6 bases, with 11 bases of the junction left unmatched.

The chain combines TRBV6-4 with TRBJ2-1; possible D gene TRBD1, 6 bases. The CDR3 has 14 amino acids. V shed 4 bases and J shed 6 bases, with 13 bases lying between them. Germline V gene lookup returns CDR1 MRHNA and CDR2 SNTAGT. The CDR3 DNA sequence: TGTGCCAGCAGTGCCCGGAGAGGGGGCAATGAGCAGTTCTTC. Encoded protein: CASSARRGGNEQFF.

With regard to this clone: The same CDR3 can be traced to other DNA sequences in this sample. The gene calls are TRBV5-1 and TRBJ1-2; D gene unclear. Germline CDR1 and CDR2: SGHRS and YFSETQ. The length of the CDR3 is 12 residues. The V end was cut by 0 bases, the J end by 8 bases, with 8 bases between. CDR3: CASSLAGWGYTF. The CDR3 DNA is TGCGCCAGCAGCTTGGCGGGTTGGGGCTACACCTTC.

The J gene is TRBJ2-2, the V gene TRBV18; no clear D gene. V was shortened by 1 base and J by 5 bases, with 8 bases between the two germline ends. Germline CDR1 and CDR2: KGHSH and LQKENI. This CDR3 contains 14 residues. The CDR3 DNA is TGTGCCAGCTCACCACGGTCTGTGACCGGGGAGCTGTTTTTT. Its translation is CASSPRSVTGELFF. Full variable domain (missing parts from reference TRBV18 and TRBJ2-2): NAGVMQNPRHLVRRRGQEARLRCSPMKGHSHVYWYRQLPEEGLKFMVYLQKENIIDESGMPKERFSAEFPKEGPSILRIQQVVRGDSAAYFCASSPRSVTGELFFGEGSRLTVL.

Points on this clone: Other nucleotide sequences from this sample produce the same CDR3. This rearrangement joins TRBV29-1 to TRBJ1-2; no definite D call. V lost 2 bases and J 7 bases, leaving 5 bases between the germline ends. The CDR3 has 10 amino acids. Germline CDR1 reads SQVTM; CDR2 reads ANQGSEA. CDR3 coding DNA: TGCAGCGTTGAAACCCCTGGCTACACCTTC. Its translation: CSVETPGYTF.

The chain is built from TRBV12-5 and TRBJ1-2, with no clear D. This CDR3 comprises 12 residues. Germline V gene sequence: CDR1 LGHNT, CDR2 FRNRAP. Trimming took off 2 bases at V and 6 bases at J, with 7 bases between the two ends. This chain's CDR3 is CASGLLWNGYTF. CDR3 DNA sequence: TGTGCTAGTGGTTTGTTGTGGAATGGCTACACCTTC.

The chain links TRBV6-2 or TRBV6-3 to TRBJ2-2, with TRBD2 identical over 7 bases. Germline V lookup: CDR1 MNHEY, CDR2 SVGEGT. The CDR3 consists of 16 residues. The junction had 8 bases not matched to a gene; V was cut back by 2 bases and J by 5 bases. For the CDR3, the DNA is TGTGCCAGCAGTTACACCTGGGGGGGGACGACCGGGGAGCTGTTTTTT. It encodes CASSYTWGGTTGELFF.

The chain couples TRBV7-2 to TRBJ2-2; D unclear. Germline CDR1 and CDR2: SGHTA and FQGNSA. The V end lost 1 base, the J end lost 1 base, and 7 bases lay between the germline ends. The CDR3 extends over 15 amino acids. The DNA of the CDR3 is TGTGCCAGCAGCTTAGTTCCATTGAACACCGGGGAGCTGTTTTTT. Its translation is CASSLVPLNTGELFF. Variable domain in full (rest from reference TRBV7-2 and TRBJ2-2): GAGVSQSPSNKVTEKGKDVELRCDPISGHTALYWYRQSLGQGLEFLIYFQGNSAPDKSGLPSDRFSAERTGGSVSTLTIQRTQQEDSAVYLCASSLVPLNTGELFFGEGSRLTVL.

This clone has more than one count but fewer than ten. V usage is TRBV30 and J usage is TRBJ1-2; TRBD1 might be the D (5 bases). With 7 bases removed from V and 0 bases from J, the gap between germline ends came to 6 bases. CDR3 length: 11 residues. The V gene's germline CDR1 is GTSNPN and CDR2 SVGIG (reference sequence). The CDR3 loop is CASDTNYGYTF. CDR3 nucleotides: TGTGCCTCGGACACTAACTATGGCTACACCTTC.

The chain joins TRBV9 to TRBJ2-1; TRBD2 aligns across 7 bases. CDR1 is SGDLS, CDR2 YYNGEE, per germline. This CDR3 comprises 15 residues. The junction had 9 bases not matched to a gene; V was cut back by 5 bases and J by 4 bases. The DNA for the CDR3 is TGTGCCAGCAGTTTGGGCGGGAGCGTTTACAATGAGCAGTTCTTC. Amino acid sequence: CASSLGGSVYNEQFF.

The rearrangement joins TRBV7-2 to TRBJ2-7; 10 positions agree with TRBD2. The trim removed 3 bases at V and 0 bases at J, leaving 2 bases unmatched. This CDR3 contains 15 residues. Looked up from germline, CDR1 is SGHTA and CDR2 is FQGNSA. DNA for the CDR3: TGTGCCAGCAGCTTCCTAGCGGGGGACTCCTACGAGCAGTACGTC. Its protein is CASSFLAGDSYEQYV.

V usage is TRBV2 and J usage is TRBJ2-7; D is undetermined. This CDR3 has 11 residues. The V end lost 6 bases, the J end lost 3 bases, and 6 bases lay between the germline ends. Germline V gives CDR1 SNHLY, CDR2 FYNNEI. The CDR3 DNA reads as TGTGCCAGCAGCCCCAACTACGAGCAGTACTTC. Protein product: CASSPNYEQYF.

The rearrangement joins TRBV5-4 to TRBJ2-1; TRBD2 matches at 7 bases. CDR3 length: 15 residues. Per germline, CDR1 SGHNT and CDR2 YYREEE (reference sequence). The V and J ends lost 4 bases and 0 bases, in that order; junction bases with no gene match: 4. The CDR3 coding sequence is TGTGCCAGCAGCCCCAGCGGGGACTCCTACAATGAGCAGTTCTTC. Protein sequence: CASSPSGDSYNEQFF.

V and J are TRBV4-3 and TRBJ1-1; no clear D. The CDR3 contains 14 residues. Per the germline V gene, CDR1 is LGHNA and CDR2 is YSLEER. Trimming took off 2 bases at V and 4 bases at J, with 11 bases between the two ends. The CDR3 reads CASSQYWGSTEAFF. The DNA for the CDR3 is TGCGCCAGCAGCCAATATTGGGGTAGCACTGAAGCTTTCTTT.

The chain employs TRBV29-1 and TRBJ1-1; D unclear. Germline lookup yields CDR1 SQVTM and CDR2 ANQGSEA. CDR3 size: 11 residues. V was cut by 7 bases and J by 2 bases, with 8 bases left in between. CDR3 residues: CSGVFNTEAFF. CDR3 nucleotides: TGCAGCGGCGTTTTCAACACTGAAGCTTTCTTT.

The chain couples TRBV15 to TRBJ2-1; D is perhaps TRBD2 (5 bases). The germline CDR1 and CDR2 sequences are LNHNV and YYDKDF (reference sequence). The length of the CDR3 is 15 residues. V lost 0 bases and J lost 8, with 14 bases in between. This chain's CDR3 is CATSRDLLVGDEQFF. In nucleotides, the CDR3 is TGTGCCACCAGCAGAGATTTACTAGTCGGCGATGAGCAGTTCTTC. The variable domain in full, with the rest retrieved from reference TRBV15 and TRBJ2-1, is DAMVIQNPRYQVTQFGKPVTLSCSQTLNHNVMYWYQQKSSQAPKLLFHYYDKDFNNEADTPDNFQSRRPNTSFCFLDIRSPGLGDTAMYLCATSRDLLVGDEQFFGPGTRLTVL.

The CDR3 DNA reads TGTGCCAGCAGTCTACCGGGACCGGCTAATTCACCCCTCCACTTT. It is translated as CASSLPGPANSPLHF. J is TRBJ1-6 and V is TRBV5-4, with D maybe TRBD1 (5 bases). CDR1 and CDR2 from the germline V gene are SGHNT and YYREEE (reference sequence). Trimming removed 5 bases from V and 6 bases from J, with 15 bases in between. The CDR3 length is 15 residues. Full variable domain (outside the CDR3, taken from reference TRBV5-4 and TRBJ1-6): ETGVTQSPTHLIKTRGQQVTLRCSSQSGHNTVSWYQQALGQGPQFIFQYYREEENGRGNFPPRFSGLQFPNYSSELNVNALELDDSALYLCASSLPGPANSPLHFGNGTRLTVT.

This clone showed up just once. In the same sample, other DNA sequences code for this CDR3. The rearrangement uses TRBV29-1 and TRBJ1-1; 7 bases align to TRBD1. There are 12 residues in the CDR3. Germline CDR1 reads SQVTM; CDR2 reads ANQGSEA. V trimming: 4 bases; J trimming: 4 bases; junction bases outside the gene matches: 3. The CDR3: CSVGSGGTEAFF. The CDR3 DNA is TGCAGCGTTGGGTCAGGGGGCACTGAAGCTTTCTTT.

The chain links TRBV19 to TRBJ2-1; the D is unclear. The CDR3 is 15 residues long. V was clipped by 1 base and J by 0 bases, with 7 bases between them. Per germline, CDR1 LNHDA and CDR2 SQIVND (reference sequence). In DNA, the CDR3 is TGTGCCAGTAGTATAGCGGAAAGCTCCTACAATGAGCAGTTCTTC. Its translation: CASSIAESSYNEQFF.

This rearrangement joins TRBV5-6 to TRBJ2-7; 12 bases agree with TRBD1. Germline V CDR1 and CDR2: SGHDT, YYEEEE. The CDR3 has 17 amino acids. V shed 4 bases and J 6 bases; nucleotides not matched to a gene: 14. CDR3 loop: CASSRESLGQGAVEQYV. For the CDR3, the DNA is TGTGCCAGCAGCCGGGAGTCGCTGGGACAGGGGGCCGTCGAGCAGTACGTC.

This clone has a handful of counts. This CDR3 is also generated by other DNA sequences in the sample. The rearrangement links TRBV5-5 to TRBJ2-5; D ambiguous. From germline, CDR1 is SGHKS and CDR2 YYEKEE (reference sequence). V lost 4 bases and J 2 bases, leaving 9 bases between the germline ends. The CDR3 length is 13 residues. The CDR3 sequence: CASSLLRQETQYF. CDR3 DNA: TGTGCCAGCAGCCTTCTAAGACAAGAGACCCAGTACTTC.

This sequence joins TRBV11-2 and TRBJ1-2, with D maybe TRBD1 (5 bases). The germline gives CDR1 SGHAT, CDR2 FQNNGV. Trimming left V 4 bases short and J 0 bases short, with 12 bases between. The CDR3 consists of 15 residues. The CDR3 DNA is TGTGCCAGCAGCTCTTTCCGGGGCCCTAACTATGGCTACACCTTC. This codes for CASSSFRGPNYGYTF.

CDR3 sequence: CASSQAMGNTQYF. The CDR3 bases are TGTGCCAGCAGCCAAGCTATGGGCAATACGCAGTATTTT. The rearrangement uses TRBV3-1 (or the pseudogene TRBV3-2) and TRBJ2-3; D gene unclear. Trimming cost V 1 base and J 7 bases, with 9 bases left between them. There are 13 residues in the CDR3. CDR1 and CDR2 from the germline V gene are LGHDT and YNNKEL (reference sequence).

The genes are TRBV3-1 (or the pseudogene TRBV3-2) and TRBJ2-6; perhaps TRBD2 as D (6 bases). Germline V gene data show CDR1 as LGHDT and CDR2 as YNNKEL (reference sequence). The CDR3 sequence is 18 residues long. Trimming left V 4 bases short and J 0 bases short, with 16 bases between. Here the CDR3 DNA reads TGTGCCAGCAGCCTTCATTCGGGGGTTAACTCTGGGGCCAACGTCCTGACTTTC. This codes for CASSLHSGVNSGANVLTF.